The 13 T cell receptor beta chains listed next were all sequenced from one sample in a study of Graves' ophthalmopathy and Graves' hyperthyroidism. From RNA, the CDR3 regions of TCR beta chains were amplified and sequenced. First-round RT-PCR relied on HTBI primers, and a second-round multiplex PCR came next. MiXCR, run by TCRdb on the multiplex PCR reads, gives a single entry per CDR3 protein. The table has over a million distinct CDR3 sequences, 35% to 45% seen once; the top ten hold 8.5% to 14%. Sequencing input: peripheral blood or thyroid tissue (not recorded which). All receptors come from an adult man with Graves' hyperthyroidism.

This clonotype was recorded a few times. In this CDR3 the conserved last residue, phenylalanine or tryptophan, is missing, so a read error is likely. The rearrangement uses TRBV5-4 and TRBJ1-1, with a tentative D call TRBD1 (5 bases). Trimming stripped 1 base from V and 3 bases from J, with 10 bases between. Germline V gene data show CDR1 as SGHNT and CDR2 as YYREEE (reference sequence). The CDR3 consists of 14 residues. The CDR3 protein is CASSLTDTDTEAFL. DNA for the CDR3: TGTGCCAGCAGCTTGACGGACACGGACACTGAAGCTTTCCTT.

This chain uses TRBV24-1 with TRBJ2-5; the match to TRBD2 covers 15 bases. CDR1 is KGHDR, CDR2 SFDVKD, per germline. The V gene end was trimmed by 2 bases and the J gene end by 4 bases; junction bases not matched to a gene: 4. The CDR3 length is 17 residues. CDR3 bases: TGTGCCACCAGTGATTGGACTAGCGGGGGGGCCGGAGAGACCCAGTACTTC. Protein product: CATSDWTSGGAGETQYF.

This clonotype was picked up many times. The chain uses TRBV7-6 and TRBJ2-7; TRBD2 aligns across 14 bases. CDR3 length equals 17 residues. The germline V gene encodes CDR1 SGHVS and CDR2 FNYEAQ. V dropped 5 bases and J dropped 4; count of bases not matched to a gene: 10. Here the CDR3 DNA reads TGTGCCAGCAGCCAAGCGGGACTAGCGGGAGTTCGGTACGAGCAGTACTTC. Encoded protein: CASSQAGLAGVRYEQYF.

The V call is TRBV10-3, the J call TRBJ1-5, with TRBD1 as a possible D gene (5 bases). The CDR3 contains 19 residues. Between the trimmed V and J ends, which lost 11 bases and 0 bases, there was a span of 29 bases. Germline values: CDR1 ENHRY, CDR2 SYGVKD. CDR3 residues: CALKEDGHGSSSSNQPQHF. CDR3 nucleotides: TGTGCCCTTAAGGAGGATGGACACGGATCCTCTAGTAGCAATCAGCCCCAGCATTTT.

Of note for this clonotype: One end of the junction is discordant with germline, which a read error may explain. CDR3 sequence reads: CASSWEGGRYEQYF. CDR3 in DNA: TGCGCCAGCAGCTGGGAAGGGGGCAGGTACGAACAGTACTTC. The V gene is TRBV5-1, the J gene TRBJ2-7; 7 bases line up with TRBD1. The CDR3 runs 14 residues. Per the germline V gene, CDR1 is SGHRS and CDR2 is YFSETQ.

This clonotype was detected ten times or more. The J gene is TRBJ1-2, the V gene TRBV20-1; D is undetermined. This CDR3 spans 11 amino acids. With 6 bases removed from V and 5 bases from J, the gap between germline ends came to 10 bases. Germline CDR1 and CDR2: DFQATT and SNEGSKA (reference sequence). CDR3 DNA sequence: TGCAGTGCCGATGGCCTTTATGGCTACACCTTC. Its translation: CSADGLYGYTF.

In this sample, this clonotype turned up once. This rearrangement joins TRBV9 to TRBJ1-2; maybe TRBD1 (5 bases). The germline CDR1 and CDR2 sequences are SGDLS and YYNGEE. This CDR3 has 17 residues. Trimming pared 4 bases from V and 4 bases from J, leaving 23 bases between. CDR3 amino acids: CASSLDIKGQRGYGYTF. CDR3 DNA sequence: TGTGCCAGCAGCTTAGATATCAAGGGGCAGAGGGGCTATGGCTACACCTTC.

This clonotype appeared many times. This chain links TRBV7-8 with TRBJ2-5, with 9 bases matching TRBD1. V lost 4 bases to trimming and J lost 6 bases; unmatched junction nucleotides: 9. This CDR3 comprises 15 residues. Germline V gene lookup returns CDR1 SGHVS and CDR2 FQNEAQ. DNA for the CDR3: TGTGCCAGCAGCTCAAGCGGACAGGGGCGGCAGACCCAGTACTTC. Protein sequence: CASSSSGQGRQTQYF.

This chain joins TRBV29-1 and TRBJ1-1, with 8 positions matching TRBD1. CDR1 and CDR2 (germline): SQVTM, ANQGSEA. Trimming at V came to 7 bases and at J to 3 bases, leaving 1 base not matched to a gene. The CDR3 loop spans 11 amino acids. DNA of the CDR3: TGCAGCGGGACAGGGTACACTGAAGCTTTCTTT. Residues: CSGTGYTEAFF.

Turning to this clonotype: A clone one base away is much larger, so this may be a read error. The chain links TRBV2 to TRBJ1-1; 7 bases fit TRBD1. Germline lookup yields CDR1 SNHLY and CDR2 FYNNEI. This CDR3 is 14 amino acids long. Trimming at V came to 7 bases and at J to 6 bases, leaving 11 bases not matched to a gene. The CDR3 nucleotides read TGTGCCAGCATTGTAGGGGGCGCGGTTGCTGAAGCTTTCTTT. As protein: CASIVGGAVAEAFF. Complete variable domain (other parts from reference TRBV2 and TRBJ1-1): EPEVTQTPSHQVTQMGQEVILRCVPISNHLYFYWYRQILGQKVEFLVSFYNNEISEKSEIFDDQFSVERPDGSNFTLKIRSTKLEDSAMYFCASIVGGAVAEAFFGQGTRLTVV.

As to this clonotype: A much larger clone lies a single base off, so this may be a read error. The chain joins TRBV7-2 to TRBJ2-5; no reliable D call. Trimming stripped 8 bases from V and 0 bases from J, with 13 bases between. The germline gives CDR1 SGHTA, CDR2 FQGNSA. The CDR3 is 14 amino acids. CDR3 coding DNA: TGTGCCAGCGGCCGCTACACGCACCAAGAGACCCAGTACTTC. Its translation: CASGRYTHQETQYF.

The chain is built from TRBV2 and TRBJ2-7; D remains unclear. CDR3 size: 15 residues. Looked up from germline, CDR1 is SNHLY and CDR2 is FYNNEI. The ends were cut back, 5 bases at V and 4 bases at J, with 18 bases in the middle. This CDR3 is CASSSNGLPLYEQYF. The CDR3 DNA sequence: TGTGCCAGCAGTTCAAATGGATTACCATTATACGAGCAGTACTTC.

Regarding this clonotype: A read error may be the cause here, since a much bigger clone is one base away. The chain has TRBV20-1 and TRBJ2-2, with D unclear. V shed 1 base and J shed 0 bases, with 3 bases lying between them. This CDR3 region has 13 residues. Per the germline V gene, CDR1 is DFQATT and CDR2 is SNEGSKA (reference sequence). The CDR3 region has the DNA TGCAGTGCTAGAGGACCGAACACCGGGGAGCTGTTTTTT. Encoded protein: CSARGPNTGELFF.